A single sample is the source of the 10 T cell receptor beta chains below, sequenced in a study of T cell responses to AZD1222 COVID-19 vaccine. This table comes from immunoSEQ multiplex PCR, and its TCRdb copy is limited to in-frame clones, with some not included. This sample has around 100,000 clones; 70% to 90% occur once, and the top ten carry less than 2.5%. The input for sequencing was peripheral blood, taken 28 days after the second AZD1222 dose. The receptors stem from an adult who received the AZD1222 COVID-19 vaccine.

The V gene is TRBV9, the J gene TRBJ1-6; tentative D call: TRBD1 (6 bases). Germline CDR1 reads SGDLS; CDR2 reads YYNGEE. This CDR3 has 16 amino acids. V dropped 0 bases and J dropped 7 bases, with 14 bases sitting between them. The CDR3 DNA sequence: TGTGCCAGCAGCGTAGATTCAGGGGCGCAGAATTCACCCCTCCACTTT. It translates to CASSVDSGAQNSPLHF.

The V call is TRBV19, the J call TRBJ2-1; D may be TRBD1 (6 bases). V was cut by 3 bases and J by 5 bases, with 20 bases left in between. Germline V gives CDR1 LNHDA, CDR2 SQIVND (reference sequence). There are 17 residues in the CDR3. In DNA form, the CDR3 reads TGTGCCAGTAGTATGGCCCTGGACAGTGGGGATAACAATGAGCAGTTCTTC. Encoded protein: CASSMALDSGDNNEQFF.

The rearrangement joins TRBV19 to TRBJ2-3, with 10 nucleotides matching TRBD2. Germline CDR1 and CDR2: LNHDA and SQIVND (reference sequence). J gave up 4 bases and V 5 bases, and 12 bases lay outside the gene matches. There are 17 residues in the CDR3. In nucleotides, the CDR3 is TGTGCCAGTAGTGCGTGGACTAGCGGATCGGGCCCAGATACGCAGTATTTT. This encodes CASSAWTSGSGPDTQYF.

The chain employs TRBV6-4 and TRBJ1-6, with D perhaps TRBD1 (5 bases). V was shortened by 6 bases and J by 5 bases, with 11 bases between the two germline ends. Germline V gene data show CDR1 as MRHNA and CDR2 as SNTAGT. This CDR3 has 14 amino acids. The CDR3 nucleotides read TGTGCCAGCAGCGAGCGGGGGGATAATTCACCCCTCCACTTT. It yields the protein CASSERGDNSPLHF.

This rearrangement joins TRBV5-4 to TRBJ1-2; TRBD1 aligns across 9 bases. The ends lost 0 bases at V and 2 bases at J; junction bases unmatched: 8. Germline CDR1 reads SGHNT; CDR2 reads YYREEE (reference sequence). The CDR3 runs to 17 residues. The CDR3 spells CASSLDPGQGFNYGYTF. In nucleotides, the CDR3 is TGTGCCAGCAGCTTGGACCCGGGACAGGGCTTCAACTATGGCTACACCTTC.

This chain uses TRBV9 with TRBJ1-1; 10 bases map to TRBD1. Unmatched junction bases numbered 8, after V lost 4 bases and J lost 5 bases. CDR1 is SGDLS and CDR2 is YYNGEE in the germline V gene. The CDR3 length is 15 residues. CDR3 sequence (DNA): TGTGCCAGCAGCCTGCGACAGGGGGCAGTTACTGAAGCTTTCTTT. It encodes CASSLRQGAVTEAFF.

The rearrangement links TRBV9 to TRBJ2-5; weak D call: TRBD2 (6 bases). Trimming removed 2 bases from V and 1 base from J, with 9 bases in between. The germline gives CDR1 SGDLS, CDR2 YYNGEE. CDR3 size: 14 residues. The CDR3 nucleotides are TGTGCCAGCAGCGTCTTGGGGGGCCAAGAGACCCAGTACTTC. It is translated as CASSVLGGQETQYF.

This chain connects TRBV29-1 to TRBJ1-1, with D perhaps TRBD1 (5 bases). The ends were cut back, 0 bases at V and 3 bases at J, with 11 bases in the middle. Germline loops: CDR1 SQVTM, CDR2 ANQGSEA. The CDR3 spans 14 residues. CDR3 coding DNA: TGCAGCGTTGAAGACCGACTCAGGGACACTGAAGCTTTCTTT. Its translation is CSVEDRLRDTEAFF.

The chain joins TRBV5-5 to TRBJ1-2, with D possibly TRBD1 on 5 matching bases. V was clipped by 5 bases and J by 4 bases, with 15 bases between them. Per the germline V gene, CDR1 is SGHKS and CDR2 is YYEKEE (reference sequence). This CDR3 has 14 amino acids. The chain's CDR3 is CASSPGRGVYGYTF. In nucleotides, the CDR3 is TGTGCCAGCAGTCCGGGACGTGGAGTCTATGGCTACACCTTC.

J is TRBJ1-1 and V is TRBV6-2 or TRBV6-3; D possibly corresponds to TRBD1 (5 bases). The CDR3 consists of 18 residues. V dropped 0 bases and J dropped 0 bases, with 17 bases sitting between them. Germline CDR1 reads MNHEY; CDR2 reads SVGEGT. CDR3 nucleotides: TGTGCCAGCAGTTACTCGTACAAGGGGAGTAAATTGAACACTGAAGCTTTCTTT. Protein: CASSYSYKGSKLNTEAFF.